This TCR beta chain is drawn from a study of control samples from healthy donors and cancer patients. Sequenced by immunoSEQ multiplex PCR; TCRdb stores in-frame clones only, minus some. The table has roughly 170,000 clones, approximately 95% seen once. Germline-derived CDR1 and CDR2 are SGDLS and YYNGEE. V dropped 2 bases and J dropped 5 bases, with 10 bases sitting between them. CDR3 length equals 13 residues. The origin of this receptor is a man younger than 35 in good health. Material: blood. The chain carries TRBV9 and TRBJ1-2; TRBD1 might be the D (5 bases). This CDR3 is CASSVGAGYGYTF. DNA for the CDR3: TGTGCCAGCAGCGTTGGGGCCGGGTATGGCTACACCTTC.